These T cell receptor beta chains were read from a single sample in a study of T cell clones after liver transplantation. TCRdb's table, derived via immunoSEQ multiplex PCR, lists solely in-frame clones and lacks some. Here the sample spans 85,000 to 110,000 clones, 80% to 90% being singletons. Sample: CD4+ T cells from blood, taken around 44 months after liver transplant. These receptors were taken from a human patient who received a liver transplant. Some T cells may be the graft donor's. Each CDR3 is given with its conserved first and last residue. D genes are given only for firm matches. Not every row has a clone size; where given, it reads once, few, many or a size class.

j_call v_call clone_size d_call cdr3_length cdr3_aa cdr3_nt
TRBJ2-7 TRBV30 . TRBD2 15 CAWSGEASGSYEQYF TGTGCCTGGAGTGGGGAGGCTAGCGGGAGCTACGAGCAGTACTTC
TRBJ2-3 TRBV4-3 once . 15 CASSNRGFQRDTQYF TGCGCCAGCAGCAACCGTGGTTTTCAACGGGATACGCAGTATTTT
TRBJ1-2 TRBV29-1 . . 12 CSVESPGWGYTF TGCAGCGTTGAATCGCCGGGGTGGGGCTACACCTTC
TRBJ2-5 TRBV7-9 once . 17 CANTRLGSFLSQETQYF TGTGCCAACACTAGACTAGGGAGCTTTCTAAGCCAAGAGACCCAGTACTTC
TRBJ2-7 TRBV4-1 few . 16 CASSPQVVPRSYEQYF TGCGCCAGCAGCCCCCAAGTAGTGCCTCGAAGCTACGAGCAGTACTTC
TRBJ2-7 TRBV6-6 . TRBD1 15 CASRNTRQGSYEQYF TGTGCCAGCAGAAACACCCGACAGGGATCCTACGAGCAGTACTTC
TRBJ1-1 TRBV7-2 . . 13 CASSLDPGSGAFF TGTGCCAGCAGCTTAGATCCGGGATCTGGAGCTTTCTTT
TRBJ1-2 TRBV9 few . 15 CASSARQEKNYGYTF TGTGCCAGCAGCGCAAGACAGGAAAAGAACTATGGCTACACCTTC
TRBJ2-1 TRBV11-3 . TRBD1 13 CASSSSRGSEQFF TGTGCCAGCAGCAGCTCCAGGGGGTCTGAGCAGTTCTTC
TRBJ1-3 TRBV19 . TRBD1 17 CASSTSGQVDSGNTIYF TGTGCCAGTAGCACTTCGGGACAGGTCGACTCTGGAAACACCATATATTTT
TRBJ2-3 TRBV7-6 . TRBD1 15 CASSSRTGSPDTQYF TGTGCCAGCAGCTCCCGGACAGGGTCCCCAGATACGCAGTATTTT
TRBJ2-3 TRBV2 . . 14 CASSDSAAVDTQYF TGTGCCAGCAGTGACTCTGCGGCGGTAGATACGCAGTATTTT
TRBJ2-3 TRBV5-5 . TRBD2 14 CASSSTSGEDTQYF TGTGCCAGCAGCTCGACTAGCGGGGAGGATACGCAGTATTTT
TRBJ1-2 TRBV27 . . 13 CASSLWGQDGYTF TGTGCCAGCAGTTTGTGGGGGCAAGATGGCTACACCTTC
TRBJ2-2 TRBV5-4 . TRBD1 16 CASSLAAGGNTGELFF TGTGCCAGCAGCTTGGCCGCAGGGGGGAACACCGGGGAGCTGTTTTTT
TRBJ1-4 TRBV9 . TRBD1 15 CASSVGDRGDEKLFF TGTGCCAGCAGCGTAGGAGACAGGGGGGATGAAAAACTGTTTTTT
TRBJ1-2 TRBV4-1 . . 15 CASSQAGKDNYGYTF TGCGCCAGCAGCCAAGCAGGGAAGGACAACTATGGCTACACCTTC
TRBJ2-7 TRBV30 . . 18 CAWSVKRAGATPSYEQYF TGTGCCTGGAGCGTGAAACGGGCAGGGGCGACCCCCTCCTACGAGCAGTACTTC
TRBJ2-2 TRBV19 . TRBD2 15 CASSIGTSVSGELFF TGTGCCAGTAGTATTGGGACTAGTGTAAGCGGGGAGCTGTTTTTT
TRBJ2-3 TRBV5-1 . . 15 CASSLVLKSTDTQYF TGCGCCAGCAGCTTGGTCCTCAAATCCACAGATACGCAGTATTTT